Presented here are 10 T cell receptor beta chains from one specimen sequenced in a study of radiotherapy plus CTLA-4 blockade in lung cancer. The table came from immunoSEQ multiplex PCR; TCRdb's copy has only in-frame clones and leaves some out. The data contain approximately 41,000 clones, about 77% of them seen just once; the ten biggest clones take up roughly 10%. Source: peripheral blood, taken from a patient treated with radiotherapy plus ipilimumab. Receptors were obtained from a human donor with non-small cell lung cancer who had stable disease on radiotherapy plus ipilimumab.

CDR3 region: CASSVQGLEHTQYF. The CDR3 bases are TGTGCCAGCAGCGTACAGGGACTCGAGCATACGCAGTATTTT. This rearrangement joins TRBV9 to TRBJ2-3; TRBD2 is a possible D gene (6 bases). The CDR3 consists of 14 residues. Germline assignment: CDR1 SGDLS and CDR2 YYNGEE. V dropped 1 base and J dropped 7 bases, with 13 bases sitting between them.

By share, this clone counts as medium-sized. This chain joins TRBV11-3 and TRBJ2-1; D may be TRBD2 (5 bases). Per germline, CDR1 SGHNT and CDR2 YENEEA. V lost 5 bases and J 4 bases, leaving 15 bases between the germline ends. This CDR3 has 15 residues. The DNA of the CDR3 is TGTGCCAGCAGCACCCGTGAGGACTTATACAATGAGCAGTTCTTC. As protein: CASSTREDLYNEQFF.

This sequence joins TRBV11-3 and TRBJ2-7; 9 positions agree with TRBD1. Trimming at V came to 0 bases and at J to 0 bases, leaving 0 bases not matched to a gene. The CDR3 consists of 15 residues. The germline V gene encodes CDR1 SGHNT and CDR2 YENEEA. CDR3 region: CASSLEGQGSYEQYF. CDR3 sequence (DNA): TGTGCCAGCAGCTTAGAGGGACAGGGCTCCTACGAGCAGTACTTC.

The chain combines TRBV5-1 with TRBJ2-3; tentative D call: TRBD2 (6 bases). The ends were cut back, 0 bases at V and 10 bases at J, with 12 bases in the middle. The CDR3 is 13 residues long. Germline V gene sequence: CDR1 SGHRS, CDR2 YFSETQ. The CDR3 nucleotides read TGCGCCAGCAGCTTGGTCCCGCGGGATGCGCAGTATTTT. Amino acids: CASSLVPRDAQYF.

This clone was counted once. The chain carries TRBV18 and TRBJ2-7, with TRBD1 identical over 8 bases. V lost 1 base to trimming and J lost 4 bases; unmatched junction nucleotides: 3. The CDR3 covers 14 residues. Germline V lookup: CDR1 KGHSH, CDR2 LQKENI. CDR3 DNA sequence: TGTGCCAGCTCACCACAAGGACAGGGTTACGAGCAGTACTTC. Translating gives CASSPQGQGYEQYF. Looking up the rest from reference TRBV18 and TRBJ2-7 gives the full variable domain: NAGVMQNPRHLVRRRGQEARLRCSPMKGHSHVYWYRQLPEEGLKFMVYLQKENIIDESGMPKERFSAEFPKEGPSILRIQQVVRGDSAAYFCASSPQGQGYEQYFGPGTRLTVT.

V and J are TRBV6-1 and TRBJ1-4; 8 bases match TRBD1. CDR1 and CDR2 from the germline V gene are MNHNS and SASEGT. This CDR3 has 14 residues. The V gene end was trimmed by 6 bases and the J gene end by 8 bases; junction bases not matched to a gene: 8. The DNA of the CDR3 is TGTGCCAGCAGAGGACAGGGAGTATGGGAAAAACTGTTTTTT. Its translation: CASRGQGVWEKLFF.

This chain connects TRBV4-2 to TRBJ1-5, with D perhaps matching TRBD1 (5 bases). Germline values: CDR1 LGHNA, CDR2 YNFKEQ. Trimming removed 1 base from V and 7 bases from J, with 14 bases in between. This CDR3 contains 15 residues. The CDR3 sequence is CASSQGRAGRQPQHF. Written as DNA, the CDR3 is TGTGCCAGCAGCCAAGGGAGGGCAGGGCGCCAGCCCCAGCATTTT.

This clone was seen a few times. The CDR3 bases are TGTGCCAGCAGTGAAGGCAGGATAGTTCAGCCCCAGCATTTT. Protein product: CASSEGRIVQPQHF. The V and J genes are TRBV2 and TRBJ1-5; D is ambiguous. CDR1 and CDR2 from the germline V gene are SNHLY and FYNNEI. The CDR3 contains 14 residues. The V end was cut by 1 base, the J end by 6 bases, with 10 bases between.

This chain uses TRBV11-2 with TRBJ2-1; D is unresolved. Germline lookup yields CDR1 SGHAT and CDR2 FQNNGV. Trimming removed 5 bases from V and 0 bases from J, with 11 bases in between. The CDR3 has 15 amino acids. DNA for the CDR3: TGTGCCAGCAGCCGTGGGCGAAGCTCCTACAATGAGCAGTTCTTC. This encodes CASSRGRSSYNEQFF.

This clone came up a few times. The J gene is TRBJ1-1, the V gene TRBV12-5; D call uncertain. Germline assignment: CDR1 LGHNT and CDR2 FRNRAP. V lost 1 base and J lost 5, with 8 bases in between. This CDR3 is built from 13 residues. Here the CDR3 reads CASGLDYGTEAFF. The CDR3 bases are TGTGCTAGTGGTTTGGACTACGGGACTGAAGCTTTCTTT.